This TCR beta chain comes out of a study of radiation and T cells in renal cell carcinoma. Study-level results: In blood, top tumor clones expanded by 2 weeks, shrinking by 4.

Profiling relied on immunoSEQ multiplex PCR, and the TCRdb table lists in-frame clones only, not all of them. The sample yields fewer than 200,000 clones, about 88% seen once. As regards this clone: Its antigen remains unidentified.

Trimming took off 6 bases at V and 6 bases at J, with 15 bases between the two ends. The CDR3 runs 13 residues. CDR1 is MNHEY, CDR2 SVGAGI, per germline. Specified time point: blood 4 weeks post-SBRT, at nephrectomy. Treatment in this sample: 15 Gy SBRT to primary tumor, nephrectomy 4 weeks later. Nephrectomy followed 15 Gy stereotactic body radiation by 4 weeks. The tumor was a clear cell renal cell carcinoma. This chain joins TRBV6-5 and TRBJ2-7; maybe TRBD1 (6 bases). The material was blood, obtained from a patient whose treatment included radiotherapy and nephrectomy. This receptor was taken from a woman in her 50s with renal cell carcinoma. The CDR3 loop reads CASRAPGATEQYF. The CDR3 nucleotides read TGTGCCAGCAGAGCCCCAGGGGCGACCGAGCAGTACTTC.